This is a list of T cell receptor beta chains from one sample in a study of technical replicates of blood from four donors. Assay: immunoSEQ multiplex PCR; the TCRdb copy retains only in-frame clones and omits some. Among about 49,000 clones listed, 90% to 95% were seen once. The sample taken for sequencing was PBMCs. The receptors derive from a human donor in good health. Some clones in this sample may be carry-over from other donors' samples. Each CDR3 is given with its conserved first and last residue. The D gene is left open where the match is weak. Clone size is given for some rows only: seen once, a few or many times, or a class if the clone is expanded.

j_gene	d_gene	abundance	v_gene	CDR3aa	CDR3nt
TRBJ1-1	TRBD1	-	TRBV6-5	CASTETGGRTEAFF	TGTGCCAGCACCGAGACAGGGGGGCGCACTGAAGCTTTCTTT
TRBJ2-3	TRBD2	-	TRBV30	CAWSESYSGSTDTQYF	TGTGCCTGGAGTGAATCTTATAGCGGGAGCACAGATACGCAGTATTTT
TRBJ1-2	-	-	TRBV11-2	CASSFDRGDGYTF	TGTGCCAGCAGCTTCGACCGGGGGGACGGCTACACCTTC
TRBJ1-2	TRBD1	-	TRBV6-6	CASSYGTGLGYGYTF	TGTGCCAGCAGTTACGGGACAGGGCTGGGCTATGGCTACACCTTC
TRBJ2-5	-	-	TRBV6-6	CASSQLEGRGTQYF	TGTGCCAGCAGTCAATTGGAAGGGCGGGGGACCCAGTACTTC
TRBJ1-2	-	few	TRBV7-2	CASSKPGGGLYGYTF	TGTGCCAGCAGTAAACCCGGGGGAGGCCTCTATGGCTACACCTTC
TRBJ2-7	TRBD1	-	TRBV20-1	CSAPQGGEQYF	TGCAGTGCTCCACAGGGGGGCGAGCAGTACTTC
TRBJ2-7	TRBD2	-	TRBV30	CAWSVLAGELHEQYF	TGTGCCTGGAGTGTACTGGCGGGAGAACTACACGAGCAGTACTTC
TRBJ2-7	-	-	TRBV4-1	CASSQSNRGSEQYF	TGCGCCAGCAGCCAATCCAACCGAGGGAGCGAGCAGTACTTC
TRBJ2-1	TRBD2	-	TRBV19	CASSNGGLVNEQFF	TGTGCCAGTAGTAACGGGGGACTAGTCAATGAGCAGTTCTTC
TRBJ2-5	-	-	TRBV28	CASSLLVTRVETQYF	TGTGCCAGCAGTTTATTAGTAACGAGGGTTGAGACCCAGTACTTC
TRBJ1-6	TRBD1	-	TRBV30	CAWGGQPNSPLHF	TGTGCCTGGGGGGGACAGCCAAATTCACCCCTCCACTTT
TRBJ1-6	TRBD1	-	TRBV11-3	CASSFGQGNSPLHF	TGTGCCAGCAGCTTCGGACAGGGAAATTCACCCCTCCACTTT
TRBJ2-1	TRBD1	-	TRBV7-3	CASSPGTVTYNEQFF	TGTGCCAGCAGCCCAGGGACAGTTACCTACAATGAGCAGTTCTTC
TRBJ2-7	-	-	TRBV12-2	CASREKAGKYYEQYF	TGTGCAAGTCGCGAGAAAGCGGGAAAATACTACGAGCAGTACTTC
TRBJ2-3	TRBD2	once	TRBV7-2	CASSPGLAGHPPQYF	TGTGCCAGCAGCCCCGGACTAGCGGGCCACCCTCCGCAGTATTTT
TRBJ1-6	-	-	TRBV19	CASRRDGSNSPLHF	TGTGCCAGTAGACGAGACGGGAGTAATTCACCCCTCCACTTT
TRBJ1-1	-	-	TRBV7-2	CASSLRMNTEAFF	TGTGCCAGCAGCCTCAGGATGAACACTGAAGCTTTCTTT
TRBJ2-7	TRBD2	-	TRBV5-6	CASTTGRGAIYEQYF	TGTGCCAGCACCACCGGGAGGGGCGCCATCTACGAGCAGTACTTC
TRBJ1-2	TRBD1	-	TRBV6-5	CASSYQQGSYGYTF	TGTGCCAGCAGTTACCAACAGGGGTCCTATGGCTACACCTTC
TRBJ2-2	TRBD2	once	TRBV5-4	CASSLGLAGGRTGELFF	TGTGCCAGCAGCTTGGGACTAGCGGGAGGGCGCACCGGGGAGCTGTTTTTT
TRBJ2-3	-	once	TRBV2	CASRTTGKPTDTQYF	TGTGCCAGCAGGACAACAGGGAAGCCCACAGATACGCAGTATTTT
TRBJ1-2	-	-	TRBV11-2	CASSSQGYGYTF	TGTGCCAGCAGCTCCCAGGGGTATGGCTACACCTTC
TRBJ1-2	-	-	TRBV7-9	CASSPGRVPNYGYTF	TGTGCCAGCAGCCCCGGTCGGGTCCCTAACTATGGCTACACCTTC
TRBJ2-1	TRBD1	-	TRBV29-1	CSARTGEQFF	TGCAGCGCACGGACAGGAGAGCAGTTCTTC
TRBJ1-3	-	-	TRBV2	CASSAGGPSGNTIYF	TGTGCCAGCAGTGCCGGGGGGCCCTCTGGAAACACCATATATTTT
TRBJ2-2	TRBD1	-	TRBV4-3	CASSRGTGVVGELFF	TGCGCCAGCAGCCGCGGGACAGGGGTTGTCGGGGAGCTGTTTTTT
TRBJ2-5	-	once	TRBV11-2	CASSLGWSQETQYF	TGTGCCAGCAGCTTAGGCTGGAGTCAAGAGACCCAGTACTTC
TRBJ2-7	TRBD2	-	TRBV6-4	CASSERAGGPYEQYF	TGTGCCAGCAGTGAGCGGGCGGGAGGCCCCTACGAGCAGTACTTC
TRBJ2-2	TRBD1	-	TRBV5-1	CASSNLQGANTGELFF	TGCGCCAGCAGCAACCTACAGGGGGCTAACACCGGGGAGCTGTTTTTT
TRBJ2-1	TRBD2	-	TRBV30	CAWGGLDRNEQFF	TGTGCCTGGGGGGGACTAGATCGCAATGAGCAGTTCTTC
TRBJ2-5	TRBD1	-	TRBV5-6	CASSSPGQGAQETQYF	TGTGCCAGCAGCTCCCCGGGACAGGGGGCCCAAGAGACCCAGTACTTC
TRBJ1-2	-	once	TRBV4-1	CASSQVPGTNYGYTF	TGCGCCAGCAGCCAAGTCCCGGGAACTAACTATGGCTACACCTTC
TRBJ2-7	TRBD1	-	TRBV7-9	CASSSGQVFYEQYF	TGTGCCAGCAGCTCGGGACAGGTCTTCTACGAGCAGTACTTC
TRBJ2-2	TRBD1	-	TRBV19	CASSNRQGQNTGELFF	TGTGCCAGTAGTAACAGACAGGGCCAGAACACCGGGGAGCTGTTTTTT
TRBJ1-4	TRBD1	-	TRBV9	CASSVGPGQGINEKLFF	TGTGCCAGCAGCGTAGGCCCCGGACAGGGAATTAATGAAAAACTGTTTTTT
TRBJ2-4	-	-	TRBV6-5	CASSSRVRGNIQYF	TGTGCCAGCAGTTCCCGAGTTCGGGGAAACATTCAGTACTTC
TRBJ2-7	-	-	TRBV18	CASSPTTPYEQYF	TGTGCCAGCTCACCGACAACTCCCTACGAGCAGTACTTC
TRBJ1-1	-	-	TRBV5-1	CASTLGGLNTEAFF	TGCGCCAGCACCCTGGGGGGATTGAACACTGAAGCTTTCTTT
TRBJ1-4	-	-	TRBV18	CASAQGVNEKLFF	TGTGCCAGCGCACAGGGAGTTAATGAAAAACTGTTTTTT
TRBJ2-3	-	-	TRBV6-5	CASSYWRDSDTQYF	TGTGCCAGCAGTTACTGGCGGGACTCAGATACGCAGTATTTT
TRBJ2-3	TRBD2	-	TRBV2	CASMEGIAGGQDTQYF	TGTGCCAGCATGGAGGGAATAGCGGGGGGGCAAGATACGCAGTATTTT
TRBJ1-1	TRBD1	-	TRBV9	CASSVDRGNTEAFF	TGTGCCAGCAGCGTAGACAGGGGGAACACTGAAGCTTTCTTT
TRBJ1-3	-	-	TRBV5-1	CASSLTQGSGNTIYF	TGCGCCAGCAGCTTGACTCAGGGGTCTGGAAACACCATATATTTT
TRBJ2-3	TRBD2	-	TRBV2	CASSRRLAGVGDTQYF	TGTGCCAGCAGCCGCCGACTAGCGGGAGTTGGAGATACGCAGTATTTT
TRBJ1-3	-	-	TRBV2	CASSEGVRFPGNTIYF	TGTGCCAGCAGCGAGGGGGTACGGTTTCCTGGAAACACCATATATTTT
TRBJ2-6	-	-	TRBV27	CASSYLQGSDSGANVLTF	TGTGCCAGCAGTTACTTACAGGGCTCGGACTCTGGGGCCAACGTCCTGACTTTC
TRBJ1-1	-	-	TRBV18	CASSRQPMNTEAFF	TGTGCCAGCTCAAGACAGCCCATGAACACTGAAGCTTTCTTT
TRBJ1-2	TRBD1	-	TRBV10-3	CAISKTETGGGGGYTF	TGTGCCATCAGTAAGACCGAGACAGGGGGCGGCGGTGGCTACACCTTC
TRBJ1-5	TRBD1	few	TRBV7-9	CASSGGQGYNQPQHF	TGTGCCAGCAGCGGGGGACAGGGGTACAATCAGCCCCAGCATTTT